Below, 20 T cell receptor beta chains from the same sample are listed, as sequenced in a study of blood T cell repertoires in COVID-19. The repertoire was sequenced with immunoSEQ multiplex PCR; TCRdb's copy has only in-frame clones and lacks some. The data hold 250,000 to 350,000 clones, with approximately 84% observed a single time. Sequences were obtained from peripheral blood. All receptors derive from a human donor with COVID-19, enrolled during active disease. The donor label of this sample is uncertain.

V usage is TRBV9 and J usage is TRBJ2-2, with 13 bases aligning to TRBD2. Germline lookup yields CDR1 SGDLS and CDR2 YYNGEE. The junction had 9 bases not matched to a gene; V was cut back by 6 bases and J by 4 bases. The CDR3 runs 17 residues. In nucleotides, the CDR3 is TGTGCCAGCACGATAGGGACTAGCGGGACGATCACCGGGGAGCTGTTTTTT. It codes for CASTIGTSGTITGELFF.

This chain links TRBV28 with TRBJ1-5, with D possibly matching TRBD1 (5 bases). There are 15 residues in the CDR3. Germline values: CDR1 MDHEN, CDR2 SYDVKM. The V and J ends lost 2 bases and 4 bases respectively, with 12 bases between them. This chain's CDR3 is CASSLVRGGNQPQHF. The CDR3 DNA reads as TGTGCCAGCAGTTTAGTTAGGGGAGGGAATCAGCCCCAGCATTTT.

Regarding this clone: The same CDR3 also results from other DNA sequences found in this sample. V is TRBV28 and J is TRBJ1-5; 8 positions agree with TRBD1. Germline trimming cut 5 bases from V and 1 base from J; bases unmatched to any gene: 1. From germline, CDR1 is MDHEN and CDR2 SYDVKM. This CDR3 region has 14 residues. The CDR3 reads CASSRQGSNQPQHF. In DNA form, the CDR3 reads TGTGCCAGCAGTCGACAGGGGAGCAATCAGCCCCAGCATTTT.

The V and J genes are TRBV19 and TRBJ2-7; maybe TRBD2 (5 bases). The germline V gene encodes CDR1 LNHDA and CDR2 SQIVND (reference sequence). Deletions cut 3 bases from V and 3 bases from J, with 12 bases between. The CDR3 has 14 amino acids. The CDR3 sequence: CASSIRAAGYEQYF. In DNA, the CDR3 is TGTGCCAGTAGTATCCGAGCGGCCGGCTACGAGCAGTACTTC. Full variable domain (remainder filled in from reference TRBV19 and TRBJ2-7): DGGITQSPKYLFRKEGQNVTLSCEQNLNHDAMYWYRQDPGQGLRLIYYSQIVNDFQKGDIAEGYSVSREKKESFPLTVTSAQKNPTAFYLCASSIRAAGYEQYFGPGTRLTVT.

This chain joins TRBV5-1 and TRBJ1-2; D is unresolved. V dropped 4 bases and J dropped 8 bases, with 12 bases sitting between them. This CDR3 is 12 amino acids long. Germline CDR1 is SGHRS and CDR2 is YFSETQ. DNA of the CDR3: TGCGCCAGCAGCCCCGACATGTACGGCTACACCTTC. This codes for CASSPDMYGYTF.

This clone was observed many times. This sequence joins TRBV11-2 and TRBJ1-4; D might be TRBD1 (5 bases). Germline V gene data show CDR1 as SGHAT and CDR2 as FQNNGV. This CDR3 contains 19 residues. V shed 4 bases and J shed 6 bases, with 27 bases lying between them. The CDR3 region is CASSSKTVLRPTYDEKLFF. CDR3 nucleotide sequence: TGTGCCAGCAGCTCCAAGACAGTACTCCGCCCCACCTACGATGAAAAACTGTTTTTT. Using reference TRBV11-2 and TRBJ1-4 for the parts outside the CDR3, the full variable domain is EAGVAQSPRYKIIEKRQSVAFWCNPISGHATLYWYQQILGQGPKLLIQFQNNGVVDDSQLPKDRFSAERLKGVDSTLKIQPAKLEDSAVYLCASSSKTVLRPTYDEKLFFGSGTQLSVL.

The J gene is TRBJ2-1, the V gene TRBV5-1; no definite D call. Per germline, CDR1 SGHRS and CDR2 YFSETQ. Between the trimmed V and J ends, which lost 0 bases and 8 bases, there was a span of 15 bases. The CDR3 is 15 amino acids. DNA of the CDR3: TGCGCCAGCAGCTTGGAAGGCGGCACGGTCTATGAGCAGTTCTTC. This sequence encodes CASSLEGGTVYEQFF.

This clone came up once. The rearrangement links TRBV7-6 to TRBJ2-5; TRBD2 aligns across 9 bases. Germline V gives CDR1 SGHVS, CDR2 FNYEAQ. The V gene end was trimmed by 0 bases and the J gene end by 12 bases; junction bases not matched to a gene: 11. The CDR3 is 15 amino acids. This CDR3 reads CASSLAGLAGPKKYF. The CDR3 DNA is TGTGCCAGCAGCTTAGCGGGGCTAGCGGGGCCCAAAAAGTACTTC.

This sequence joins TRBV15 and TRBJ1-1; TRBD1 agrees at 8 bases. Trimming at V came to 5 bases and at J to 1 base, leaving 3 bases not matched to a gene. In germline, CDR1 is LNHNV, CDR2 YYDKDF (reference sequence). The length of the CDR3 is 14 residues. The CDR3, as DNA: TGTGCCACCAGCCAACAGGGGGGGAACACTGAAGCTTTCTTT. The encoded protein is CATSQQGGNTEAFF.

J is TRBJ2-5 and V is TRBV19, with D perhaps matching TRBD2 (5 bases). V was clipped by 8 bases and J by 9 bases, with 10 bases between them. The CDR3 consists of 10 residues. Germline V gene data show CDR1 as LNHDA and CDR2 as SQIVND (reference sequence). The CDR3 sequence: CASGLGAQYF. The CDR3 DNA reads TGTGCCAGTGGCCTCGGGGCCCAGTACTTC.

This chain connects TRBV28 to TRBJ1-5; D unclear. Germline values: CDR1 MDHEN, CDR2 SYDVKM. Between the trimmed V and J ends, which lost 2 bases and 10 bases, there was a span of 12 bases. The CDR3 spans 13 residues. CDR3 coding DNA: TGTGCCAGCAGTTTAGAGGGCCGTACCCCCCAGCATTTT. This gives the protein CASSLEGRTPQHF.

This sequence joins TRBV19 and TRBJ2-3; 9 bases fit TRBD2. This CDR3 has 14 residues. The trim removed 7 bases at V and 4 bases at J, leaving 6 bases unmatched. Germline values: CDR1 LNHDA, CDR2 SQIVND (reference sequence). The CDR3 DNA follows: TGTGCCAGTACTAGGCGGGAGGGAGCAGATACGCAGTATTTT. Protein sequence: CASTRREGADTQYF.

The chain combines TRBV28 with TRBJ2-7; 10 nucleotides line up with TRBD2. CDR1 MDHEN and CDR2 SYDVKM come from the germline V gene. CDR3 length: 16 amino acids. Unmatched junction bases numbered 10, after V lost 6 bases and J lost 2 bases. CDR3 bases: TGTGCCAGCAGCTCCCCCCGGACTAGCGGAGCCTACGAGCAGTACTTC. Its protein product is CASSSPRTSGAYEQYF.

The CDR3 DNA reads as TGTGCCAGCAGAACTCGAAGACAGGGGTGGACAGATACGCAGTATTTT. This translates into CASRTRRQGWTDTQYF. V gene TRBV27 combines with J gene TRBJ2-3; 8 nucleotides align to TRBD1. The V gene end was trimmed by 6 bases and the J gene end by 3 bases; junction bases not matched to a gene: 11. Germline V gene sequence: CDR1 MNHEY, CDR2 SMNVEV (reference sequence). This CDR3 region has 16 residues.

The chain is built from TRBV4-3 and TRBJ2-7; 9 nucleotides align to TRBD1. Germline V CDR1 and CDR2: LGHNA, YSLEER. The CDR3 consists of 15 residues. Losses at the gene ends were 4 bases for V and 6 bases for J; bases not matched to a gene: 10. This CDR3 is CASSRDRAWRSEQYF. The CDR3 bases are TGCGCCAGCAGCCGGGACAGGGCGTGGAGGTCCGAGCAGTACTTC.

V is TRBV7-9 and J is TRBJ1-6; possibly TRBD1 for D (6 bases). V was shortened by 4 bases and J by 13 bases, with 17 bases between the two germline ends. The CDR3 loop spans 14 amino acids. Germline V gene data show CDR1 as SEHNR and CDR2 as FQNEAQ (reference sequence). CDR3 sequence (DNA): TGTGCCAGCAGCTCACAGGGCGCCCAGGGTCCCCTCCACTTT. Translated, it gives CASSSQGAQGPLHF.

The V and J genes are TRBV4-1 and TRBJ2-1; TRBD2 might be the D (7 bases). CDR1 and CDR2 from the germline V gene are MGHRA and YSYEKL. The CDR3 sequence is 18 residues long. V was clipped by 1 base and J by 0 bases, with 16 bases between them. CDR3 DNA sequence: TGCGCCAGCAGCCAAGGGGGGCGACGCGGGAGCTCCTACAATGAGCAGTTCTTC. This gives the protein CASSQGGRRGSSYNEQFF.

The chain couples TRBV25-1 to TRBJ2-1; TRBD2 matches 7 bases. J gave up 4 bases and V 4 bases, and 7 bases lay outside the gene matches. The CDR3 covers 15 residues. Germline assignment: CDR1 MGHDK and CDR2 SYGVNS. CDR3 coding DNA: TGTGCCAGCAGTGGGCCGGGACTACGATACAATGAGCAGTTCTTC. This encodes CASSGPGLRYNEQFF.

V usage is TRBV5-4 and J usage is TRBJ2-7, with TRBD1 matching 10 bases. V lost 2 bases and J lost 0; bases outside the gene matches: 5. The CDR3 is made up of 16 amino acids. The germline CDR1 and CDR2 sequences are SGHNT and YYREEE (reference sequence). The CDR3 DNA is TGTGCCAGCAGCTTTCTAAGGACAGGGGGCTCCTACGAGCAGTACTTC. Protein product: CASSFLRTGGSYEQYF. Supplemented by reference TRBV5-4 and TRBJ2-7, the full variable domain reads ETGVTQSPTHLIKTRGQQVTLRCSSQSGHNTVSWYQQALGQGPQFIFQYYREEENGRGNFPPRFSGLQFPNYSSELNVNALELDDSALYLCASSFLRTGGSYEQYFGPGTRLTVT.

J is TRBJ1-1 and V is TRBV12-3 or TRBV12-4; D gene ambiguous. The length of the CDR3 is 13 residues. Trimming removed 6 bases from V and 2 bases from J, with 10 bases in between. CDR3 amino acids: CASSQHPNTEAFF. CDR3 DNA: TGTGCCAGCAGCCAACACCCTAACACTGAAGCTTTCTTT.